The 15 T cell receptor beta chains in this list originate from one sample, sequenced in a study of T-cell reconstitution after alpha-beta-depleted transplantation in children. Preparation of the TCRbeta library was carried out with unique molecular identifiers. One entry per CDR3 protein, called by TCRdb with MiXCR from the PCR reads. The sample lists around 490,000 distinct CDR3 sequences; over 9.5% were seen once. The sample here was PBMCs, mostly from graft donor cells, taken 180 days after TCRalphabeta/CD19-depleted stem cell transplant. Receptors originate from a female patient younger than 10 who had a stem cell transplant for aplastic anemia, so the T cells may come from the graft donor.

The CDR3, as DNA: TGTGCCAGCAGCTTAGCGGCAGGACGGGGGGGAGATACGCAGTATTTT. It codes for CASSLAAGRGGDTQYF. The rearrangement uses TRBV7-9 and TRBJ2-3, with 8 bases fitting TRBD2. Per the germline V gene, CDR1 is SEHNR and CDR2 is FQNEAQ (reference sequence). V dropped 0 bases and J dropped 5; count of bases not matched to a gene: 7. CDR3 length equals 16 residues.

This rearrangement joins TRBV6-5 to TRBJ2-1, with 12 positions matching TRBD2. After removal of 2 bases from V and 4 bases from J, the junction contained 3 bases not matched to a gene. CDR3 length: 16 amino acids. The germline V gene has CDR1 MNHEY and CDR2 SVGAGI. CDR3 residues: CASSYLGLAGYNEQFF. CDR3 coding DNA: TGTGCCAGCAGTTACCTAGGACTAGCGGGATACAATGAGCAGTTCTTC.

The chain links TRBV28 to TRBJ1-1; D uncertain. Trimming cost V 6 bases and J 5 bases, with 13 bases left between them. Germline V gene sequence: CDR1 MDHEN, CDR2 SYDVKM. The CDR3 has 13 residues. In DNA, the CDR3 is TGTGCCAGCAGCCTTTCAATGGGGACTGAAGCTTTCTTT. It encodes CASSLSMGTEAFF.

This clonotype was recorded a few times. The gene calls are TRBV14 and TRBJ2-3; TRBD1 or TRBD2 may be the D gene (5 bases each). Germline CDR1 reads SGHDN; CDR2 reads FVKESK. With 5 bases removed from V and 0 bases from J, the gap between germline ends came to 18 bases. The CDR3 is 17 amino acids. The CDR3 coding sequence is TGTGCCAGCAGCGCCCGGGACGTAGGGAACAGCACAGATACGCAGTATTTT. Amino acid sequence: CASSARDVGNSTDTQYF.

This clonotype was observed a handful of times. The rearrangement links TRBV6-2 or TRBV6-3 to TRBJ1-1; TRBD1 is a possible D gene (5 bases). CDR3 length equals 13 residues. The germline V gene encodes CDR1 MNHEY and CDR2 SVGEGT. Trimming shortened V by 3 bases and J by 4 bases, and 9 bases separated the two germline ends. The CDR3 nucleotides read TGTGCCAGCAGTTATCGGGGGGGCACTGAAGCTTTCTTT. It encodes CASSYRGGTEAFF.

This clonotype was seen a handful of times. This rearrangement joins TRBV6-1 to TRBJ1-5; D unresolved. Trimming took 8 bases from V and 4 from J, leaving 12 bases between them. The CDR3 totals 13 residues. CDR1 and CDR2 (germline): MNHNS, SASEGT. CDR3 DNA sequence: TGTGCCAGCTCCGGGCAGTATAATCAGCCCCAGCATTTT. Its protein product is CASSGQYNQPQHF.

The chain links TRBV15 to TRBJ1-1, with D hard to call. Trimming took 0 bases from V and 1 from J, leaving 9 bases between them. CDR3 length equals 15 residues. Germline-derived CDR1 and CDR2 are LNHNV and YYDKDF (reference sequence). The CDR3 DNA reads as TGTGCCACCAGCAGAGATCGGGCGGGGAACACTGAAGCTTTCTTT. Translation: CATSRDRAGNTEAFF.

This clonotype has ten or more counts. The chain has TRBV29-1 and TRBJ2-4, with D tentatively TRBD2 (5 bases). Looked up from germline, CDR1 is SQVTM and CDR2 is ANQGSEA. V was pared by 4 bases and J by 1 base, with 11 bases between. The CDR3 sequence is 14 residues long. CDR3 in amino acids: CSVVGLAAKNIQYF. DNA for the CDR3: TGCAGCGTTGTGGGATTAGCGGCCAAAAACATTCAGTACTTC.

This clonotype appeared many times. V usage is TRBV4-3 and J usage is TRBJ1-5, with D possibly being TRBD1 (5 bases). Germline-derived CDR1 and CDR2 are LGHNA and YSLEER. V shed 0 bases and J shed 6 bases, with 12 bases lying between them. The CDR3 has 15 residues. The CDR3 nucleotides read TGCGCCAGCAGCCAAGATATGAGGGGAGGTCAGCCCCAGCATTTT. The encoded protein is CASSQDMRGGQPQHF.

This clonotype was picked up a small number of times. The chain combines TRBV7-2 with TRBJ1-6; possible D gene TRBD1, 6 bases. Germline CDR1 is SGHTA and CDR2 is FQGNSA. The V and J ends lost 6 bases and 7 bases respectively, with 16 bases between them. The CDR3 sequence is 15 residues long. The CDR3 DNA sequence: TGTGCCAGCAGGGAACAGGGAAGGGGAAATTCACCCCTCCACTTT. Its protein is CASREQGRGNSPLHF.

The sample holds many counts of this clonotype. The rearrangement uses TRBV28 and TRBJ1-2; 7 bases fit TRBD1. Germline CDR1 reads MDHEN; CDR2 reads SYDVKM. The CDR3 loop spans 14 amino acids. With V trimmed by 2 bases and J by 2 bases, 2 bases remained unmatched. CDR3 amino acids: CASSLGTVNYGYTF. The CDR3 DNA is TGTGCCAGCAGTTTAGGGACAGTGAACTATGGCTACACCTTC.

The chain uses TRBV12-3 or TRBV12-4 and TRBJ1-5, with 11 bases aligning to TRBD1. Trimming cost V 2 bases and J 5 bases; bases outside gene matches: 5. This CDR3 has 16 residues. CDR3: CASSLWDRGLYQPQHF. As DNA, the CDR3 is TGTGCCAGCAGTTTATGGGACAGGGGGTTGTATCAGCCCCAGCATTTT.

This clonotype was counted between two and nine times. J is TRBJ2-7 and V is TRBV10-2, with 7 bases fitting TRBD2. CDR3 length equals 13 residues. Per the germline V gene, CDR1 is WSHSY and CDR2 is SAAADI. Unmatched junction bases numbered 5, after V lost 5 bases and J lost 4 bases. CDR3 coding DNA: TGCGCCAGCAGTTGGCGGGAGTGGTACGAGCAGTACTTC. Translation gives CASSWREWYEQYF.

This clonotype was counted a few times. As DNA, the CDR3 is TGTGCCAGCAGCTTGGGAATAGCGGGAGGGTACTCCTACAATGAGCAGTTCTTC. Residues: CASSLGIAGGYSYNEQFF. V gene TRBV11-2 combines with J gene TRBJ2-1, with 11 bases aligning to TRBD2. This CDR3 is built from 18 residues. Losses at the gene ends were 3 bases for V and 0 bases for J; bases not matched to a gene: 7. Germline CDR1 is SGHAT and CDR2 is FQNNGV.

The V call is TRBV12-3 or TRBV12-4, the J call TRBJ2-1; TRBD1 agrees at 7 bases. V trimming: 6 bases; J trimming: 0 bases; junction bases outside the gene matches: 5. The CDR3 has 15 amino acids. This CDR3 reads CASRGQESSYNEQFF. The CDR3 DNA reads TGTGCCAGCAGAGGACAGGAAAGCTCCTACAATGAGCAGTTCTTC.